These 21 T cell receptor beta chains originate from one sample sequenced in a study of PD-L1 blockade in urothelial cancer. The table came from immunoSEQ multiplex PCR; TCRdb's copy has only in-frame clones and leaves some out. The repertoire has 85,000 to 100,000 clones, approximately 90% of them found once; the top ten carry around 10%. Specimen: PBMCs, collected around atezolizumab (anti-PD-L1) treatment. The receptors were sampled from a man aged 55 to 70 with urothelial cancer.

The rearrangement joins TRBV18 to TRBJ2-7, with 10 bases matching TRBD2. From germline, CDR1 is KGHSH and CDR2 LQKENI. The CDR3 contains 16 residues. V lost 3 bases and J lost 9; bases outside the gene matches: 14. The CDR3 region is CASSPSSGGLRGGQYF. Here the CDR3 DNA reads TGTGCCAGCTCACCTTCTAGCGGGGGACTCCGGGGTGGGCAGTACTTC.

This chain connects TRBV7-2 to TRBJ2-1; D is perhaps TRBD2 (5 bases). V was cut by 0 bases and J by 13 bases, with 10 bases left in between. Germline CDR1 reads SGHTA; CDR2 reads FQGNSA. This CDR3 comprises 12 residues. CDR3 nucleotides: TGTGCCAGCAGCTTAGCGGCGGGTTATCAGTTCTTC. Amino acid sequence: CASSLAAGYQFF.

The table lists this clone with a count of one. This chain joins TRBV19 and TRBJ1-2, with a weak D call TRBD1 (6 bases). The CDR3 contains 14 residues. Germline-derived CDR1 and CDR2 are LNHDA and SQIVND (reference sequence). With 5 bases removed from V and 5 bases from J, the gap between germline ends came to 15 bases. CDR3 loop: CASSGTGIPYGYTF. For the CDR3, the DNA is TGTGCCAGTAGTGGAACAGGGATCCCTTATGGCTACACCTTC.

The chain is built from TRBV19 and TRBJ2-1; 8 nucleotides match TRBD2. The CDR3 totals 15 residues. Germline loops: CDR1 LNHDA, CDR2 SQIVND (reference sequence). The trim removed 9 bases at V and 2 bases at J, leaving 9 bases unmatched. The CDR3 DNA reads as TGTGCCAGCCGGGTGGCGGGAGGCACCTACAATGAGCAGTTCTTC. It codes for CASRVAGGTYNEQFF.

The genes are TRBV11-2 and TRBJ2-2; TRBD2 is a possible D gene (5 bases). The CDR3 consists of 13 residues. Germline values: CDR1 SGHAT, CDR2 FQNNGV. Between the trimmed V and J ends, which lost 4 bases and 7 bases, there was a span of 10 bases. CDR3 residues: CASSSTGSGELFF. The CDR3 nucleotides read TGTGCCAGCAGCTCAACGGGGAGCGGGGAGCTGTTTTTT.

The V gene is TRBV1, the J gene TRBJ2-3; TRBD2, the D gene given by the table, was not confirmed from the DNA. TRBV1 is tagged as a pseudogene. This CDR3 is built from 18 residues. As DNA, the CDR3 is TGCACCAGCAGCGAAGGGACTAGCGGGAGGGCCGGCACAGATACGCAGTATTTT. Its protein is CTSSEGTSGRAGTDTQYF.

V and J are TRBV28 and TRBJ1-2; D gene uncertain. The CDR3 has 13 amino acids. CDR1 is MDHEN, CDR2 SYDVKM, per germline. Deletions cut 3 bases from V and 4 bases from J, with 9 bases between. The CDR3 DNA is TGTGCCAGCAGTTTGGAGGACCCCTATGGCTACACCTTC. The encoded protein is CASSLEDPYGYTF.

The chain carries TRBV25-1 and TRBJ1-2; D is unclear. This CDR3 comprises 14 residues. Trimming took 1 base from V and 2 from J, leaving 8 bases between them. Germline V gives CDR1 MGHDK, CDR2 SYGVNS. The CDR3 spells CASSELGVNYGYTF. In nucleotides, the CDR3 is TGTGCCAGCAGTGAATTGGGCGTAAACTATGGCTACACCTTC.

This chain joins TRBV7-2 and TRBJ2-7, with 7 bases aligning to TRBD1. CDR3 length: 13 residues. Unmatched junction bases numbered 5, after V lost 5 bases and J lost 4 bases. Germline V gene lookup returns CDR1 SGHTA and CDR2 FQGNSA. The CDR3 DNA reads as TGTGCCAGCAGCCCGGGGACAGTTTACGAGCAGTACTTC. Translated, it gives CASSPGTVYEQYF.

V usage is TRBV7-8 and J usage is TRBJ2-1; 11 bases are shared with TRBD2. Losses at the gene ends were 3 bases for V and 3 bases for J; bases not matched to a gene: 1. Germline V gene lookup returns CDR1 SGHVS and CDR2 FQNEAQ. CDR3 length: 15 residues. The CDR3 loop is CASSLGLAVYNEQFF. The CDR3 DNA sequence: TGTGCCAGCAGCTTGGGACTAGCGGTCTACAATGAGCAGTTCTTC.

This clone turned up a few times. The chain is built from TRBV7-2 and TRBJ2-5, with 12 bases that match TRBD2. The CDR3 is 18 amino acids. Trimming removed 0 bases from V and 5 bases from J; junction bases left unmatched: 10. Germline V lookup: CDR1 SGHTA, CDR2 FQGNSA. The DNA for the CDR3 is TGTGCCAGCAGCTTAGCTCCTCTGACTAGCGGGAGCTTGGAGACCCAGTACTTC. Translated, it gives CASSLAPLTSGSLETQYF. Filled out from reference TRBV7-2 and TRBJ2-5, the complete variable domain reads GAGVSQSPSNKVTEKGKDVELRCDPISGHTALYWYRQSLGQGLEFLIYFQGNSAPDKSGLPSDRFSAERTGGSVSTLTIQRTQQEDSAVYLCASSLAPLTSGSLETQYFGPGTRLLVL.

The chain couples TRBV5-1 to TRBJ2-3; 8 bases are shared with TRBD2. Trimming removed 1 base from V and 2 bases from J; junction bases left unmatched: 3. Germline CDR1 SGHRS, CDR2 YFSETQ. This CDR3 spans 15 amino acids. As DNA, the CDR3 is TGCGCCAGCAGCTTGACTAGCGGATACACAGATACGCAGTATTTT. Amino acid sequence: CASSLTSGYTDTQYF.

This rearrangement joins TRBV6-5 to TRBJ1-2; D possibly corresponds to TRBD1 (5 bases). Germline loops: CDR1 MNHEY, CDR2 SVGAGI. The CDR3 covers 12 residues. V dropped 7 bases and J dropped 2 bases, with 8 bases sitting between them. CDR3 sequence: CASKTGNYGYTF. The CDR3 nucleotides read TGTGCCAGCAAAACAGGAAACTATGGCTACACCTTC.

The chain combines TRBV4-3 with TRBJ2-1, with 7 bases matching TRBD1. This CDR3 is 17 amino acids long. The ends lost 0 bases at V and 1 base at J; junction bases unmatched: 6. Germline V CDR1 and CDR2: LGHNA, YSLEER. The CDR3 spells CASSQDIGGGSYNEQFF. CDR3 in DNA: TGCGCCAGCAGCCAAGATATAGGGGGCGGTTCCTACAATGAGCAGTTCTTC.

The genes are TRBV10-1 and TRBJ2-7; maybe TRBD2 (6 bases). The CDR3 totals 14 residues. CDR1 WNHNN and CDR2 SYGVQD come from the germline V gene (reference sequence). The V gene lost 2 bases and the J gene lost 2 bases, with 10 bases spanning the gap. Here the CDR3 reads CASSEGSGPYEQYF. Written as DNA, the CDR3 is TGCGCCAGCAGTGAGGGTAGCGGACCCTACGAGCAGTACTTC.

The chain joins TRBV7-8 to TRBJ2-2, with 10 bases aligning to TRBD1. The J segment lost 5 bases and the V segment lost 0 bases, leaving 6 bases of the junction unmatched. The germline CDR1 and CDR2 sequences are SGHVS and FQNEAQ. This CDR3 spans 17 amino acids. The CDR3 here is CASSLARDRGLTGELFF. The CDR3, as DNA: TGTGCCAGCAGCTTAGCGCGGGACAGGGGATTAACCGGGGAGCTGTTTTTT.

This chain connects TRBV5-1 to TRBJ2-2, with 9 positions matching TRBD2. With V trimmed by 4 bases and J by 1 base, 8 bases remained unmatched. From germline, CDR1 is SGHRS and CDR2 YFSETQ. The CDR3 has 17 residues. The CDR3: CASSPTLSGGNTGELFF. The CDR3 DNA sequence: TGCGCCAGCAGCCCGACGCTTAGCGGGGGGAACACCGGGGAGCTGTTTTTT.

V is TRBV5-1 and J is TRBJ2-7; 11 bases match TRBD1. The V gene's germline CDR1 is SGHRS and CDR2 YFSETQ. This CDR3 region has 16 residues. Losses at the gene ends were 2 bases for V and 10 bases for J; bases not matched to a gene: 14. CDR3 DNA sequence: TGCGCCAGCAGCTTTGGAGGCGGGACAGGGGGTAAAGGCCAGTACTTC. Translated: CASSFGGGTGGKGQYF.

The chain links TRBV4-3 to TRBJ2-2; D is unclear. Germline CDR1 reads LGHNA; CDR2 reads YSLEER. Trimming took off 5 bases at V and 0 bases at J, with 13 bases between the two ends. CDR3 length: 16 amino acids. The CDR3 sequence: CASSSHPNANTGELFF. As DNA, the CDR3 is TGCGCCAGCAGCTCACATCCGAACGCGAACACCGGGGAGCTGTTTTTT.

The chain employs TRBV23-1 and TRBJ2-7; perhaps TRBD1 as D (7 bases). TRBV23-1 is an ORF; its function is uncertain. The CDR3 is 14 amino acids. The CDR3 sequence is CPGGKGKGSYEQYF. The CDR3 DNA reads as TGCCCAGGGGGGAAGGGGAAAGGGTCCTACGAGCAGTACTTC.

The gene calls are TRBV7-2 and TRBJ2-7; TRBD2 matches at 11 bases. The junction had 3 bases not matched to a gene; V was cut back by 4 bases and J by 1 base. Germline V gene sequence: CDR1 SGHTA, CDR2 FQGNSA. CDR3 length: 15 amino acids. CDR3 DNA: TGTGCCAGCAGCTCAGCTAGCGGGGGGTCCTACGAGCAGTACTTC. Its translation: CASSSASGGSYEQYF.